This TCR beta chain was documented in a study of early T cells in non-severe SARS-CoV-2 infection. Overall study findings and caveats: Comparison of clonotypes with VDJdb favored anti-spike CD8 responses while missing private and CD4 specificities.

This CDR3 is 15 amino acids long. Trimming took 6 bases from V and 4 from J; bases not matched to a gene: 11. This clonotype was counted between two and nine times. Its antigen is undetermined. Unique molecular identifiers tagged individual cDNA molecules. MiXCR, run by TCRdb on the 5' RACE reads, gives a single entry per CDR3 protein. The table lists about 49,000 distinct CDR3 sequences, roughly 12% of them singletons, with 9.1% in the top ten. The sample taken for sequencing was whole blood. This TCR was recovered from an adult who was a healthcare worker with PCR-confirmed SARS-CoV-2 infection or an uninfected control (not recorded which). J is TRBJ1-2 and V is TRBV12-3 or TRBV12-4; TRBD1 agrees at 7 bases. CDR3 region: CASSPGRGNGYGYTF. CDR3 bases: TGTGCCAGCAGCCCTGGCAGGGGGAATGGCTATGGCTACACCTTC.